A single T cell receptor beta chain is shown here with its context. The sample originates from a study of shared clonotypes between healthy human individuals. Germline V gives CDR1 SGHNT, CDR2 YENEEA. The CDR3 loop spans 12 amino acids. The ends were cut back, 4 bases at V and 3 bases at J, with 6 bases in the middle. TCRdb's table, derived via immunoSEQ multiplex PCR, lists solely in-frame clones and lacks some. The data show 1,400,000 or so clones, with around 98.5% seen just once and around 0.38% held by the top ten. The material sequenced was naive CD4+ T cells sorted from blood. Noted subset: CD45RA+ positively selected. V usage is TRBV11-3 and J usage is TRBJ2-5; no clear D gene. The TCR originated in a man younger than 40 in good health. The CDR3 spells CASSSQKETQYF. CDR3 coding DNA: TGTGCCAGCAGCTCCCAAAAAGAGACCCAGTACTTC.